These T cell receptor beta chains were read from a single sample in a study of T cells in Graves' hyperthyroidism and ophthalmopathy. From the multiplex PCR reads, TCRdb called clonotypes with MiXCR, one entry per CDR3 protein. Of approximately 520,000 distinct CDR3 sequences in the sample, about 24% were seen once. Sequenced input: blood. The origin of the receptors is a woman aged 30 to 39 with Graves' ophthalmopathy. CDR3s include the opening cysteine and the closing phenylalanine or tryptophan. D genes are given only for firm matches. A clone size is listed for some rows: how often the clone was seen (once, few, many), or a class if it is expanded.

>TRBV27|TRBJ2-7|many|TRBD1
CASSQQGASYEQYF
TGTGCCAGCAGTCAACAGGGGGCGAGCTACGAGCAGTACTTC
>TRBV10-3|TRBJ1-5|many|.
CATNTGPNQPQHF
TGTGCCACCAATACAGGTCCCAATCAGCCCCAGCATTTT
>TRBV7-9|TRBJ1-2|many|.
CASSLFGVEGYTF
TGTGCCAGCAGCTTATTTGGGGTTGAAGGCTACACCTTC
>TRBV19|TRBJ1-1|many|.
CASSIVAVDLRPNAEAFF
TGTGCCAGTAGTATAGTGGCAGTAGATCTCAGACCCAATGCTGAAGCTTTCTTT
>TRBV6-1|TRBJ2-5|.|.
CASTPRWGQDQETQYF
TGTGCCAGCACACCTCGATGGGGGCAGGACCAAGAGACCCAGTACTTC
>TRBV6-2/TRBV6-3|TRBJ1-5|many|.
CASMQDSSRNQPQHF
TGTGCCAGCATGCAGGACAGCTCGCGCAATCAGCCCCAGCATTTT
>TRBV7-6|TRBJ1-3|many|.
CASSLESWRRGSGNTIYF
TGTGCCAGCAGCTTAGAATCTTGGCGCCGGGGCTCTGGAAACACCATATATTTT
>TRBV13|TRBJ2-7|.|.
CASSPRGGRTEQYF
TGTGCCAGCAGCCCGAGGGGGGGCAGGACCGAGCAGTACTTC
>TRBV7-8|TRBJ2-7|many|.
CASSLGWSQRYEQYF
TGTGCCAGCAGCTTAGGGTGGTCTCAAAGGTACGAGCAGTACTTC
>TRBV12-3/TRBV12-4|TRBJ1-1|many|TRBD1
CASSLGIGDSEAFF
TGTGCCAGCAGCCTTGGTATTGGGGACAGTGAAGCTTTCTTT
>TRBV6-5|TRBJ1-2|many|.
CASSPVFTTSNYGYTF
TGTGCCAGCAGCCCAGTCTTCACAACCTCTAACTATGGCTACACCTTC
>TRBV6-1|TRBJ1-2|.|.
CASRPDRTGNYGYTF
TGTGCCAGCAGGCCCGACCGTACAGGGAACTATGGCTACACCTTC
>TRBV19|TRBJ1-5|.|.
CATHPDPKTAGQPQHF
TGTGCCACCCACCCGGACCCCAAAACGGCAGGCCAGCCCCAGCATTTT
>TRBV4-1|TRBJ1-5|.|.
CASSPQGTTNQPQHF
TGCGCCAGCAGCCCACAGGGAACAACTAATCAGCCCCAGCATTTT
>TRBV6-5|TRBJ2-5|few|.
CASRPGGGQETQYF
TGTGCCAGCAGACCTGGGGGCGGGCAAGAGACCCAGTACTTC
>TRBV12-3/TRBV12-4|TRBJ1-5|many|TRBD1
CASSSGQGHQPQHF
TGTGCCAGCAGCTCGGGACAGGGCCATCAGCCCCAGCATTTT
>TRBV6-1|TRBJ2-7|.|.
CASSERHPYSYEQYF
TGTGCCAGCAGTGAGAGGCATCCATACTCCTACGAGCAGTACTTC
>TRBV7-9|TRBJ2-7|.|TRBD2
CASSLSSGTHEQYF
TGTGCCAGCAGCTTAAGTAGCGGGACCCACGAGCAGTACTTC
>TRBV24-1|TRBJ2-2|few|TRBD2
CATRGGVTGELFF
TGTGCCACCAGGGGAGGGGTCACCGGGGAGCTGTTTTTT
>TRBV9|TRBJ2-5|.|.
CASSVGLTVQETQYF
TGTGCCAGCAGCGTAGGGCTGACAGTCCAAGAGACCCAGTACTTC
>TRBV5-8|TRBJ1-1|many|.
CASSFNPGTEAFF
TGTGCCAGCAGCTTTAACCCGGGCACTGAAGCTTTCTTT
>TRBV20-1|TRBJ1-2|many|.
CSAVRIDYGYTF
TGCAGTGCTGTCCGGATCGACTATGGCTACACCTTC
>TRBV19|TRBJ1-1|few|.
CASSPTGVDTEAFF
TGTGCCAGTAGTCCAACGGGGGTTGACACTGAAGCTTTCTTT
>TRBV6-1|TRBJ1-2|many|TRBD1
CASSEWDSSLYGYTF
TGTGCCAGCAGTGAATGGGACAGCTCTCTCTATGGCTACACCTTC
>TRBV6-2/TRBV6-3|TRBJ1-1|once|.
CASAGVTNTEAFF
TGTGCCAGTGCAGGGGTGACGAACACTGAAGCTTTCTTT
>TRBV20-1|TRBJ2-7|many|.
CSEEVLGDYEQYF
TGCAGTGAGGAGGTCCTGGGCGACTACGAGCAGTACTTC
>TRBV7-2|TRBJ2-5|few|.
CASSLSPHLYF
TGTGCCAGCAGCTTATCTCCACATCTGTACTTC
>TRBV2|TRBJ1-1|.|.
CASSSKPNTEAFF
TGTGCCAGCAGTAGCAAGCCCAACACTGAAGCTTTCTTT
>TRBV12-3/TRBV12-4|TRBJ2-7|many|.
CASSLSSVNEQYF
TGTGCCAGCAGTTTATCGTCTGTAAACGAGCAGTACTTC
>TRBV3-1|TRBJ1-1|many|.
CASSQEVVLSTEAFF
TGTGCCAGCAGCCAAGAGGTCGTGCTTAGCACTGAAGCTTTCTTT
>TRBV12-3/TRBV12-4|TRBJ2-7|many|TRBD1
CASSFSQGASEQYF
TGTGCCAGCAGTTTTAGTCAGGGGGCATCCGAGCAGTACTTC
>TRBV7-8|TRBJ2-2|.|.
CASISRNRLNTGELFF
TGTGCCAGCATCAGTCGGAATCGGCTAAACACCGGGGAGCTGTTTTTT
>TRBV6-2/TRBV6-3|TRBJ1-2|many|TRBD1
CASSNGQGLLNYGYTF
TGTGCCAGCAGTAATGGACAGGGGCTGCTTAACTATGGCTACACCTTC
>TRBV6-1|TRBJ2-7|.|TRBD1
CACRGRTGGYEQYF
TGTGCCTGCAGGGGAAGGACAGGGGGTTACGAGCAGTACTTC
>TRBV29-1|TRBJ1-2|.|.
CSAVGGVNYGYTF
TGCAGCGCTGTTGGTGGGGTGAACTATGGCTACACCTTC
>TRBV18|TRBJ2-5|.|TRBD2
CASSPSRASGGPETQYF
TGTGCCAGCTCACCCTCCCGCGCGTCGGGGGGGCCAGAGACCCAGTACTTC
>TRBV3-1|TRBJ1-1|.|.
CASSRDGRVEAFF
TGTGCCAGCAGCCGGGACGGGAGGGTTGAAGCTTTCTTT
>TRBV7-9|TRBJ1-1|many|TRBD1
CASSLGTGDTEAFF
TGTGCCAGCAGCTTAGGGACAGGAGACACTGAAGCTTTCTTT
>TRBV19|TRBJ2-7|many|.
CASSLVWGDIYEQYF
TGTGCCAGTAGTCTCGTTTGGGGAGACATCTACGAGCAGTACTTC